Listed below are T cell receptor beta chains from one sample, sequenced in a study of beta chain features in type 1 diabetes. Using immunoSEQ multiplex PCR, the repertoire was profiled, and TCRdb retains in-frame clones only, with some absent. This sample has around 150,000 clones, with 63% found just once. Source material: naive CD4+ T cells from blood. These TCRs come from a man aged 25-40 years with type 1 diabetes. CDR3s include the opening cysteine and the closing phenylalanine or tryptophan. A D gene is named only where the DNA matches it firmly. Clone sizes are given selectively: once, few, many, or a class where the clone is expanded.

clone size: -; V gene: TRBV5-6; J gene: TRBJ1-6; D gene: TRBD1; CDR3 DNA: TGTGCCAGCAGCTTGTATCAGGGGGCCACGTTCCACTTT; CDR3 protein: CASSLYQGATFHF
clone size: -; V gene: TRBV9; J gene: TRBJ2-5; D gene: TRBD1; CDR3 DNA: TGTGCCAGCAGCCCCGGACAGGGCCAAGAGACCCAGTACTTC; CDR3 protein: CASSPGQGQETQYF
clone size: -; V gene: TRBV5-1; J gene: TRBJ2-1; D gene: -; CDR3 DNA: TGCGCCAGCAGCTTGGGCCAGACGGTGAATGAGCAGTTCTTC; CDR3 protein: CASSLGQTVNEQFF
clone size: few; V gene: TRBV6-5; J gene: TRBJ1-1; D gene: -; CDR3 DNA: TGTGCCAGCAGTTACTCGAGAGGGAACACTGAAGCTTTCTTT; CDR3 protein: CASSYSRGNTEAFF
clone size: few; V gene: TRBV28; J gene: TRBJ1-5; D gene: TRBD1; CDR3 DNA: TGTGCCAGCAGTCTCCCGGGACAGAACGGTCAGCCCCAGCATTTT; CDR3 protein: CASSLPGQNGQPQHF
clone size: -; V gene: TRBV6-6; J gene: TRBJ1-1; D gene: TRBD1; CDR3 DNA: TGTGCCAGCAGTCGCCGACAGGGTGATACGGACACTGAAGCTTTCTTT; CDR3 protein: CASSRRQGDTDTEAFF
clone size: few; V gene: TRBV7-9; J gene: TRBJ2-1; D gene: -; CDR3 DNA: TGTGCCAGCAGCAACCTACAGGGCGCCTCCTACAATGAGCAGTTCTTC; CDR3 protein: CASSNLQGASYNEQFF
clone size: once; V gene: TRBV20-1; J gene: TRBJ1-2; D gene: -; CDR3 DNA: TGCAGTGCTAGAGTGGGTTATGGCTACACCTTC; CDR3 protein: CSARVGYGYTF
clone size: -; V gene: TRBV15; J gene: TRBJ1-2; D gene: -; CDR3 DNA: TGTGCCACCAGCAGAGTGGGCAGGGGCTATGGCTACACCTTC; CDR3 protein: CATSRVGRGYGYTF
clone size: few; V gene: TRBV5-1; J gene: TRBJ2-1; D gene: -; CDR3 DNA: TGCGCCAGCAGCTTGGCCTACGAGCAGTTCTTC; CDR3 protein: CASSLAYEQFF
clone size: few; V gene: TRBV7-9; J gene: TRBJ2-6; D gene: -; CDR3 DNA: TGTGCCAGCAGCCGTTATCCTGGGGCCAACGTCCTGACTTTC; CDR3 protein: CASSRYPGANVLTF
clone size: -; V gene: TRBV2; J gene: TRBJ1-1; D gene: -; CDR3 DNA: TGTGCCAGCAGTGTTACGGGTAGGAACACTGAAGCTTTCTTT; CDR3 protein: CASSVTGRNTEAFF
clone size: once; V gene: TRBV25-1; J gene: TRBJ1-4; D gene: -; CDR3 DNA: TGTGCCAGCAGTGAGGGAGGGGAAAAACTGTTTTTT; CDR3 protein: CASSEGGEKLFF
clone size: -; V gene: TRBV29-1; J gene: TRBJ2-3; D gene: -; CDR3 DNA: TGCAGCGTTGAAGCCCCCGAGACAGATACGCAGTATTTT; CDR3 protein: CSVEAPETDTQYF
clone size: -; V gene: TRBV30; J gene: TRBJ1-3; D gene: TRBD1; CDR3 DNA: TGTGCCTGGAGACCCGGGACAGTTATCTCTGGAAACACCATATATTTT; CDR3 protein: CAWRPGTVISGNTIYF
clone size: -; V gene: TRBV30; J gene: TRBJ1-1; D gene: -; CDR3 DNA: TGTGCCTGGAAGCTTAACACTGAAGCTTTCTTT; CDR3 protein: CAWKLNTEAFF
clone size: few; V gene: TRBV5-4; J gene: TRBJ2-3; D gene: TRBD1; CDR3 DNA: TGTGCCAGCAGCCCCCTGAGACAGGGAGGCACAGATACGCAGTATTTT; CDR3 protein: CASSPLRQGGTDTQYF
clone size: once; V gene: TRBV7-2; J gene: TRBJ1-2; D gene: TRBD1; CDR3 DNA: TGTGCCAGCAGCTTAGCCGGGACAGGATATGGCTACACCTTC; CDR3 protein: CASSLAGTGYGYTF
clone size: few; V gene: TRBV7-2; J gene: TRBJ2-3; D gene: -; CDR3 DNA: TGTGCCAGCAGCCCCGCCGGAGGGGGGTACCCAGATACGCAGTATTTT; CDR3 protein: CASSPAGGGYPDTQYF
clone size: -; V gene: TRBV28; J gene: TRBJ2-7; D gene: TRBD1; CDR3 DNA: TGTGCCAGCACGGACAGGAACGAGCAGTACTTC; CDR3 protein: CASTDRNEQYF
clone size: -; V gene: TRBV13; J gene: TRBJ2-6; D gene: -; CDR3 DNA: TGTGCCAGCAGCTTAGCGGCGTCTGGGGCCAACGTCCTGACTTTC; CDR3 protein: CASSLAASGANVLTF
clone size: -; V gene: TRBV10-3; J gene: TRBJ2-3; D gene: -; CDR3 DNA: TGTGCCATCAGTGCAGAACCCCAGGATACGCAGTATTTT; CDR3 protein: CAISAEPQDTQYF
clone size: -; V gene: TRBV7-2; J gene: TRBJ2-5; D gene: -; CDR3 DNA: TGTGCCAGCAGCCCACAGACAGCCGGGGCCCAGTACTTC; CDR3 protein: CASSPQTAGAQYF
clone size: -; V gene: TRBV7-8; J gene: TRBJ2-1; D gene: TRBD2; CDR3 DNA: TGTGCCAGCAGCTTCAGACTAGCAACGGGTGATGAGCAGTTCTTC; CDR3 protein: CASSFRLATGDEQFF
clone size: -; V gene: TRBV30; J gene: TRBJ1-5; D gene: TRBD1; CDR3 DNA: TGTGCCTGGACCTCAGGGGGGGATCAGCCCCAGCATTTT; CDR3 protein: CAWTSGGDQPQHF
clone size: few; V gene: TRBV4-3; J gene: TRBJ2-3; D gene: TRBD2; CDR3 DNA: TGCGCCAGCAGCCAACAGCGGGGAGATACGCAGTATTTT; CDR3 protein: CASSQQRGDTQYF
clone size: -; V gene: TRBV2; J gene: TRBJ2-1; D gene: -; CDR3 DNA: TGTGCCAGCAGGGCGGAGAATGAGCAGTTCTTC; CDR3 protein: CASRAENEQFF
clone size: -; V gene: TRBV7-9; J gene: TRBJ2-3; D gene: TRBD2; CDR3 DNA: TGTGCCAGCAGCTTAGGACTAGCGGGGGACGGGACAGATACGCAGTATTTT; CDR3 protein: CASSLGLAGDGTDTQYF
clone size: -; V gene: TRBV27; J gene: TRBJ2-5; D gene: -; CDR3 DNA: TGTGCCAGCAGTTTACTCCCTCAAGAGACCCAGTACTTC; CDR3 protein: CASSLLPQETQYF
clone size: -; V gene: TRBV28; J gene: TRBJ2-3; D gene: -; CDR3 DNA: TGTGCCAGCAGCGGGGACACCCCAGATACGCAGTATTTT; CDR3 protein: CASSGDTPDTQYF
clone size: -; V gene: TRBV2; J gene: TRBJ1-3; D gene: -; CDR3 DNA: TGTGCCAGCAGTGAGGGAACTGGAAACACCATATATTTT; CDR3 protein: CASSEGTGNTIYF
clone size: -; V gene: TRBV7-9; J gene: TRBJ2-5; D gene: -; CDR3 DNA: TGTGCCAGCAGCTTAATATTAGTCTCGACGGGGGAGACCCAGTACTTC; CDR3 protein: CASSLILVSTGETQYF
clone size: -; V gene: TRBV30; J gene: TRBJ2-5; D gene: TRBD2; CDR3 DNA: TGTGCCTGGAGTTTGGGCCTAGCGGGGTACCAAGAGACCCAGTACTTC; CDR3 protein: CAWSLGLAGYQETQYF
clone size: -; V gene: TRBV29-1; J gene: TRBJ2-3; D gene: -; CDR3 DNA: TGCAGCGTTGAGGGTTCCACAGATACGCAGTATTTT; CDR3 protein: CSVEGSTDTQYF
clone size: -; V gene: TRBV25-1; J gene: TRBJ1-2; D gene: -; CDR3 DNA: TGTGCCAGCAGTGCGGCCAACTATGGCTACACCTTC; CDR3 protein: CASSAANYGYTF
clone size: -; V gene: TRBV29-1; J gene: TRBJ1-4; D gene: -; CDR3 DNA: TGCAGCGCTGAAGGGGTGACTAATGAAAAACTGTTTTTT; CDR3 protein: CSAEGVTNEKLFF
clone size: -; V gene: TRBV5-1; J gene: TRBJ2-3; D gene: -; CDR3 DNA: TGCGCCAGCAGCTCCGGACCCACAGATACGCAGTATTTT; CDR3 protein: CASSSGPTDTQYF
clone size: -; V gene: TRBV4-3; J gene: TRBJ1-1; D gene: -; CDR3 DNA: TGCGCCAGCAGCCAAGATCGCATCACTGAAGCTTTCTTT; CDR3 protein: CASSQDRITEAFF
clone size: -; V gene: TRBV29-1; J gene: TRBJ1-2; D gene: -; CDR3 DNA: TGCAGCGTTGAAAGGGGGACCAAAGTTGGCTACACCTTC; CDR3 protein: CSVERGTKVGYTF
clone size: -; V gene: TRBV7-9; J gene: TRBJ2-1; D gene: -; CDR3 DNA: TGTGCCAGCAGCCTTGAGAGGGGAACTACAATATACAATGAGCAGTTCTTC; CDR3 protein: CASSLERGTTIYNEQFF
clone size: few; V gene: TRBV2; J gene: TRBJ2-5; D gene: -; CDR3 DNA: TGTGCCAGCAGTCCCCAAGAGACCCAGTACTTC; CDR3 protein: CASSPQETQYF
clone size: -; V gene: TRBV12-5; J gene: TRBJ2-1; D gene: -; CDR3 DNA: TGTGCTAGTGGTTTACAAGACAGAGAGTTCTTC; CDR3 protein: CASGLQDREFF
clone size: -; V gene: TRBV7-2; J gene: TRBJ2-3; D gene: -; CDR3 DNA: TGTGCCAGCAGCGCTAGCACAGATACGCAGTATTTT; CDR3 protein: CASSASTDTQYF